This TCR beta chain was recorded in a study of long-term antiretroviral therapy in people with HIV (dated 2022 in TCRdb). Regarding the study in general: The earliest samples were collected approximately a decade before the 2015 WHO recommendation for immediate ART, a period when ART was typically delayed until CD4 counts fell. Whether ART initiation and durable HIV suppression were associated with changes in peripheral blood TRB repertoire composition and diversity was tested in a retrospective serial study. No cross-contamination during QIAcube processing was shown when test extractions of a monoclonal T-cell line were performed alongside some 33 polyclonal samples. From 30 to 35 adults with confirmed HIV infection, the cohort provided around 180 cryopreserved PBMC samples, gathered serially across a mean of about six years (range 1-12). Among the 30 to 35 participants with HIV, eleven to twelve were female.

CDR1 and CDR2 are drawn from the germline V gene (reference sequence): LNHDA, SQIVND. The CDR3, from cysteine to phenylalanine, totals 16 residues. The CDR3 DNA has 48 bases and is translated from base 1. Clipping removes 1 base from V and 3 bases from J, with 2 as the unmatched junction base count. To be included, a participant needed at least one PBMC sample from before ART initiation plus at least two post-ART samples. Every participant with HIV received treatment in the United States of America. Before DNA extraction, cryopreserved samples of about 0.95-11 million PBMC were thawed and then washed. At the time of the earliest PBMC sample, participants with HIV were aged between roughly 20 and 60 years. Per participant, PBMC samples came from 1-4 timepoints prior to ART initiation and 2-8 timepoints following ART initiation, for a median of 7 samples. For every participant, serial HIV viral load, CD4+ T-cell count, ART history and demographic data were obtained. A Qiagen kit on a QIAcube was used to extract genomic DNA from unsorted PBMC, with samples processed in batches of 12.

Note on this clone: Its antigen target is currently unknown. Per-base quality was not reported, and no clone a single base away is much larger than it.

Here is what the overall study found, with its caveats: CDR3 length ranges in HIV repertoires were narrower than in controls, and network structure suggested an antigen-experienced repertoire with only a slight naive shift after ART. Inferences about post-ART repertoire changes were limited because no data were available on ART adherence, viral resistance or therapy changes. The repertoire was dominated across all time points by expanded TRB clones identified before ART initiation, although this dominance was seen to fluctuate and to decrease in many PLHIV after ART. Starting ART was linked to a significant rise in TRB diversity, yet even with long-term ART the diversity remained significantly lower than in transplant donor controls. Unsorted PBMC were profiled instead of sorted CD4+ and CD8+ T cells because pre-ART samples had limited cell numbers. Limited PBMC availability meant only the TCR beta chain was sequenced, without alpha chain pairing. The samples span the years 2004 to 2017, and the ART regimens used at that time may not be as effective as current regimens.

The immunoSEQ hsTCRB v3.0 assay was used at survey level resolution to sequence the TRB variable region. The target sequencing depth for TRB was roughly 40,000-55,000 T-cell genomes per sample. An Illumina MiSeq with a v3 150-cycle kit was used to sequence the pooled TRB libraries. The study's processing was this. Repertoire analysis was run in R within a reproducible Nextflow workflow that covered QC, data transformation and analysis. LymphoSeq2, an R package for AIRR-Seq data exploration, was used to implement custom analyses. A handful of samples that yielded fewer than 5000 total TRB sequences were excluded, so that under 200 HIV repertoires were analyzed. Among the approximately 180 retained HIV repertoires, 55 to 60 were collected before ART initiation and roughly 130 were collected after ART initiation. Repertoires were downsampled to 5000 TRB nucleotide sequences, and summary statistics were averaged over 100 downsampling iterations. The analysis kept only TRB sequences whose CDR3 regions were at least seven amino acids long. Two measures captured diversity: a Shannon entropy-derived clonality score and the Gini coefficient. In repertoire networks, the top 5000 CDR3 amino acid sequences were linked whenever an edit distance of one separated two sequences. For TRB CDR3 amino acid sequences, GLIPH2 was used to predict antigen specificity groups and MHC restriction. Known CMV, EBV, HIV or tissue antigen associations were flagged by matching CDR3 amino acid sequences against VDJdb and McPAS-TCR. Pre-ART, post-ART and control groups were compared with Wilcoxon signed-rank tests and Holm-Bonferroni correction. TCRdb obtained this table from immuneACCESS and retained in-frame rearrangements with V and J assigned. These tables miss some clones; where compared with another copy, unresolved V genes account for less than half of the shortfall, and the remainder is unexplained. Clonal size and the V and J genes are those of that table, whereas D and trimming came from the DNA. Recorded for this sample are fewer than 20,000 clones; roughly 72% of them occurred a single time. The biggest ten clones account for about 15% of the sample.

This receptor was identified in a woman aged 45 to 65 with HIV. The V and J segments used are TRBV19 and TRBJ2-1; 11 junctional bases match TRBD2. The input for sequencing was unsorted PBMCs, taken about 2.4 years before starting antiretroviral therapy. The DNA sequence is as follows: TGTGCCAGTAGTATAGGCGGGACTAGCGGCTACAATGAGCAGTTCTTC. Translated, it reads CASSIGGTSGYNEQFF.